This entry lists 3 T cell receptor beta chains sequenced from one sample in a study of response to subunit inactivated influenza vaccine. One entry per CDR3 protein, called by TCRdb with MiXCR from the RT-PCR reads. This sample has about 180,000 distinct CDR3 sequences; around 9% occur once, and the top ten carry about a tenth. This sample comprised non-naive T cells sorted from PBMCs, obtained on the day of vaccination. The receptors here all came from a man aged 50-59 years who received an inactivated influenza vaccine.

J is TRBJ2-5 and V is TRBV20-1, with 11 bases identical to TRBD2. The CDR3 is 15 amino acids. CDR1 DFQATT and CDR2 SNEGSKA come from the germline V gene (reference sequence). The junction had 10 bases not matched to a gene; V was cut back by 6 bases and J by 4 bases. Here the CDR3 DNA reads TGCAGTGCCACCGGGACTAGCGGTTCTGCAGAGACCCAGTACTTC. Translated, it gives CSATGTSGSAETQYF.

V is TRBV15 and J is TRBJ1-5; a possible D gene is TRBD1 (6 bases). The CDR3 consists of 14 residues. Trimming shortened V by 5 bases and J by 7 bases, and 15 bases separated the two germline ends. CDR1 is LNHNV, CDR2 YYDKDF, per germline (reference sequence). The CDR3 spells CATSPGGGGQPQHF. The CDR3 nucleotides read TGTGCCACCAGCCCGGGGGGGGGCGGGCAGCCCCAGCATTTT.

This clonotype turned up a few times. This chain uses TRBV6-1 with TRBJ1-6; a weak D match, TRBD1 (6 bases). Trimming left V 2 bases short and J 8 bases short, with 13 bases between. Germline CDR1 MNHNS, CDR2 SASEGT. The CDR3 is 15 residues long. CDR3 protein: CASSERDTGYSPLHF. As DNA, the CDR3 is TGTGCCAGCAGTGAACGGGACACCGGCTATTCACCCCTCCACTTT.